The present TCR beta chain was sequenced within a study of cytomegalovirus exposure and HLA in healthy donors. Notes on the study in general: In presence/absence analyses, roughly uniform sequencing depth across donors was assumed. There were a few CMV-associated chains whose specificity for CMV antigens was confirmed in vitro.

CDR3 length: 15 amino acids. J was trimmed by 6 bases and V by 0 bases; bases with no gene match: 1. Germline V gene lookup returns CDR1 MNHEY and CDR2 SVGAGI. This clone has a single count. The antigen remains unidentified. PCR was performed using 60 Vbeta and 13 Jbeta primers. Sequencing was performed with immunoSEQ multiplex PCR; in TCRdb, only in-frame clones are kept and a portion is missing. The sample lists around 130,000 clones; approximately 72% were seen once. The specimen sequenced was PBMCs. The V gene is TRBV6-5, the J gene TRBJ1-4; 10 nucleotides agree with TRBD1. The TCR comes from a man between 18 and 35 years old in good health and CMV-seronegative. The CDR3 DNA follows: TGTGCCAGCAGTTACTCGGGGACAGGGGATGAAAAACTGTTTTTT. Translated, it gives CASSYSGTGDEKLFF.